This passage covers 7 T cell receptor beta chains from one sample sequenced in a study of T cell clonality in common variable immunodeficiency. The assay was immunoSEQ multiplex PCR, and TCRdb's table has in-frame clones only and misses some. The sample counts about 52,000 clones, none seen once; the ten largest own 1.8%. The source material was peripheral blood mononuclear cells. The receptors were gathered from a person aged 18 to 70 in good health.

This clone has a count of ten or more. With the read ending 3 residues before the CDR3 end, the germline J gene is used to fill in that end. The V gene is TRBV29-1, the J gene TRBJ1-4; a weak D match, TRBD1 (6 bases). Trimming left V 2 bases short and J 2 bases short, with 9 bases between. CDR3 length: 14 amino acids. Germline V gives CDR1 SQVTM, CDR2 ANQGSEA. CDR3 sequence: CSVEKGGTNEKLFF. The CDR3 DNA, read in part, is TGCAGCGTTGAAAAAGGGGGTACTAATGAAAAA.

This clone showed up many times. Coverage ceases 3 residues before the CDR3 finishes, and the germline J gene fills in the end. J is TRBJ1-2 and V is TRBV29-1, with D possibly matching TRBD1 (5 bases). The germline gives CDR1 SQVTM, CDR2 ANQGSEA. The CDR3 covers 12 residues. The CDR3 spells CSGGGGSLGYTF. The sequenced part of the CDR3 DNA is TGCAGCGGGGGCGGGGGGTCTCTCGGC.

In this sample, this clone turned up many times. From the germline J gene comes the end of the CDR3, since the read stops 3 residues before it. V and J are TRBV5-1 and TRBJ2-3; weak D call: TRBD1 (6 bases). The CDR3 is 14 residues long. CDR1 is SGHRS and CDR2 is YFSETQ in the germline V gene. The CDR3 loop reads CASSQGQSLATQYF. The sequenced part of the CDR3 DNA is TGCGCCAGCAGCCAAGGACAGTCCCTCGCGACG.

This clone was detected many times. Read sequence stops 3 residues before the CDR3 end, and the germline J gene provides the missing end. The chain combines TRBV18 with TRBJ2-1, with D unresolved. The V end lost 3 bases, the J end lost 8 bases, and 11 bases lay between the germline ends. Germline V gene data show CDR1 as KGHSH and CDR2 as LQKENI. CDR3 size: 13 residues. The CDR3 bases that were read are TGTGCCAGCTCACCGCGAGCTTTTCATGAG. Translation: CASSPRAFHE. The CDR3 as a whole reads CASSPRAFHEQFF. Full variable domain (rest looked up from reference TRBV18 and TRBJ2-1): NAGVMQNPRHLVRRRGQEARLRCSPMKGHSHVYWYRQLPEEGLKFMVYLQKENIIDESGMPKERFSAEFPKEGPSILRIQQVVRGDSAAYFCASSPRAFHEQFFGPGTRLTVL.

This clone was seen at least ten times. The DNA ends 3 residues before the CDR3 does, and the rest of the CDR3 is filled in from the germline J gene. J is TRBJ1-2 and V is TRBV18, with D possibly matching TRBD1 (6 bases). This CDR3 is 14 amino acids long. Looked up from germline, CDR1 is KGHSH and CDR2 is LQKENI. The V gene lost 3 bases and the J gene lost 2 bases, with 10 bases spanning the gap. The CDR3 bases that were read are TGTGCCAGCTCACCTTCGACAGGAAACTATGGC. It translates to CASSPSTGNYG. The full CDR3 reads CASSPSTGNYGYTF.

This clone was counted ten times or more. CDR3 loop: CASSTTQELGYTF. CDR3 DNA (partial): TGTGCCAGCAGCACAACCCAGGAATTGGGC. The rearrangement links TRBV7-9 to TRBJ1-2; D remains ambiguous. The read finishes 3 residues shy of the CDR3 end, and the germline J gene is used to complete it. There are 13 residues in the CDR3. Germline CDR1 SEHNR, CDR2 FQNEAQ (reference sequence).

This clone was counted ten times or more. The CDR3 end falls 3 residues outside the read, so it is completed with the germline J gene. The chain has TRBV20-1 and TRBJ2-4; 11 bases match TRBD2. Germline CDR1 is DFQATT and CDR2 is SNEGSKA (reference sequence). The CDR3 totals 15 residues. The CDR3 sequence: CSAGSGREVFETQYF. Partial CDR3 DNA: TGCAGTGCTGGTAGCGGGAGGGAAGTGTTTGAGACT.